The entry below describes one T cell receptor beta chain. Antigen specificity is unknown. Only in-frame clones appear in the TCRdb table, and some are missing; sequencing was by immunoSEQ multiplex PCR. The sample consists of around 81,000 clones, roughly 88% of them appearing once. The sample belongs to a study of OX40 agonist ivuxolimab in advanced cancers. The V end was cut by 1 base, the J end by 1 base, with 7 bases between. Germline V gives CDR1 LGHNA, CDR2 YNFKEQ. The CDR3 runs 15 residues. Whole-study results and caveats: Also showing low normalized T-cell clonal expansion were some of the nonresponders. Partial responders at 0.1-3.0 mg/kg had among the lowest clonal expansion.

Blood samples were obtained at baseline, cycle 4 day 1, and cycle 7 day 1. The chain uses TRBV4-2 and TRBJ2-2; D remains unclear. Sample: CD4+ or CD8+ T cells sorted from blood, taken in a trial of the OX40 agonist ivuxolimab. The TCR was taken from an adult with an advanced solid tumor such as melanoma, head and neck, liver or kidney cancer. For the CDR3, the DNA is TGTGCCAGCAGCCAAGGGCCGAAGAACACCGGGGAGCTGTTTTTT. As protein: CASSQGPKNTGELFF.